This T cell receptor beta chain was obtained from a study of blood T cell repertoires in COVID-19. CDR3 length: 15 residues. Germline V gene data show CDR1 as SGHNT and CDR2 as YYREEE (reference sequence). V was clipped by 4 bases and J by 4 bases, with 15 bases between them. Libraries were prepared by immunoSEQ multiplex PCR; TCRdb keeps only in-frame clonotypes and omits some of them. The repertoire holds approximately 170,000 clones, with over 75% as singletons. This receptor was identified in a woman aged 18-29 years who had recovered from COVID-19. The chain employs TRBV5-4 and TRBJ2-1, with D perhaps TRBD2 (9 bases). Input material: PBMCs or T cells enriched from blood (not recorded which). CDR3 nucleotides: TGTGCCAGCAGCCAGGGGGCGGGGGGGTACAATGAGCAGTTCTTC. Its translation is CASSQGAGGYNEQFF.